This entry features one T cell receptor (beta chain) sequence. This sample is drawn from a study of blood T cell repertoires in COVID-19. At the level of the study: Researchers got acute and convalescent COVID-19 samples from the United States, Italy and Spain.

Trimming cost V 2 bases and J 9 bases; bases outside gene matches: 10. Germline CDR1 SGHTS, CDR2 YDEGEE. This CDR3 has 15 residues. Some clones are missing from TCRdb's copy, which holds only in-frame ones; the method was immunoSEQ multiplex PCR. This sample has 260,000 or so clones; more than 75% occur once, and the top ten carry around 15%. Which cohort a participant joined came from the clinical history participants gave. All recovered Cohort 3 donors got two negative PCRs, got clearance, or saw symptom resolution. This receptor was taken from a man aged 18 to 30 who had recovered from COVID-19. This chain joins TRBV5-8 and TRBJ2-1; 8 bases align to TRBD1. The specimen was PBMCs or T cells enriched from blood (not recorded which). The CDR3 DNA is TGTGCCAGCAGCTTCATCCAGGGGGCTCTAGGTGAGCAGTTCTTC. Amino acids: CASSFIQGALGEQFF.